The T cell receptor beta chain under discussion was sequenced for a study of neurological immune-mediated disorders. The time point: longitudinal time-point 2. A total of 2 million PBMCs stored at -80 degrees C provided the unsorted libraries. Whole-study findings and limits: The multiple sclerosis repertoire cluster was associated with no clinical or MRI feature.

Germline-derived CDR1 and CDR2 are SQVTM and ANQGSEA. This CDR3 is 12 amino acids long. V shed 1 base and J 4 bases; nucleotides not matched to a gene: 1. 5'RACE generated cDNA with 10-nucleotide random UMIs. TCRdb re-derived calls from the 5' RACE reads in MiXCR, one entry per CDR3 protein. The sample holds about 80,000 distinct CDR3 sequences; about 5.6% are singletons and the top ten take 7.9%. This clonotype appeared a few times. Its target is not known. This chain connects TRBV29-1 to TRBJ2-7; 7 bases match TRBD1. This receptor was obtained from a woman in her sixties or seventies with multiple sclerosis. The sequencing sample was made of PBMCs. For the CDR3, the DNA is TGCAGCGTTGAAGGACAGGGATACGAGCAGTACTTC. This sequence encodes CSVEGQGYEQYF.